This T cell receptor beta chain was sequenced in a study of cytomegalovirus exposure and HLA in healthy donors (dated by TCRdb to 2016 to 2017). Background for the entire study: An earlier analysis of roughly 610 of the donors reported over 250 Gb of sequence data and around 100 million unique TCR beta sequences obtained from 150 million to 200 million T cells. Roughly 300 gigabases of sequencing data and approximately 92 million unique TCR sequences made up an early release that covered approximately 700 HLA-typed donors. Of the 300 to 400 genotyped donors, around 81% fell in the genetic ancestry cluster associated with self-reported Caucasian donors. The study aimed to test whether cataloging public T cell receptors could reveal signatures of past pathogen exposure. The T cell repertoires of under 750 subjects were profiled by immunosequencing and related to cytomegalovirus serostatus. Along with the approximately 600-subject first cohort, a separate validation cohort of over a hundred different subjects was used. The study combined high-throughput TCR immunosequencing, statistical association of individual TCRs with disease status, and machine learning to predict cytomegalovirus infection status. A later analysis re-analyzed previously published TCR beta repertoires from about 730 donors and added high-resolution HLA genotyping to study TCR occurrence patterns. The later analysis used no new phenotypic data to find candidate immune exposures, relying instead on TCR beta sequences and their occurrence across donors. An earlier analysis of 587 of the donors used high-throughput TCR beta sequencing to judge whether each TCR beta V gene segment behaved as functional or pseudogenic. Alongside the repertoire data, information on donor age, sex, ethnicity and CMV serostatus was compiled. In a later genetic analysis, genome-wide SNP genotypes for about three fifths of the 666 donors were used, and that subset was treated as a discovery cohort. Every repertoire in the discovery cohort had been generated on one and the same sequencing platform. HLA typing covered class I and class II loci at four-digit resolution. Typing coverage differed by locus: A, B, C, DRB1 and DQB1 were typed in roughly 620-640 donors, DQA1 in approximately 520, DPA1 in around 580, and DPB1 in around 440. Roughly five DR-DQ haplotypes were handled as single units for association and clustering because linkage in the cohort was strong. On average, about 240,000 unique TCR beta nucleotide sequences were sequenced per donor among a few hundred genotyped donors of the cohort, with roughly 18% of those sequences being non-productive. What the work shows at the level of the full study, not this receptor alone: A further reported finding was that TCR beta sequences accurately predicted the HLA-A and HLA-B alleles for most subjects in the first cohort. In a later genetic analysis, a missense DCLRE1C variant was associated with V-gene and J-gene trimming of TCR beta chains, and the association was replicated in an independent cohort. The study gave a list of around 170 TCR beta chains associated with cytomegalovirus. CMV serostatus was the only immune exposure information available for the cohort. Most TCR sequences were seen in very few donors, while some public TCRs were found in many individuals. Assigning TCR associations to individual alleles was difficult when HLA alleles, especially DR and DQ, strongly co-occurred. A few of the identified cytomegalovirus-associated TCR beta chains were confirmed in vitro to be specific for cytomegalovirus antigens. Broadly in line with IMGT annotations, most TCR beta V segments showed up in productive rearrangements about 90% or about 30% of the time in an earlier analysis of 450 to 600 of the donors. In a later analysis, HLA-associated TCR beta chains showed more clonal expansion and lower generation probabilities than non-associated chains that were equally common. A cluster of highly shared sequence variants was judged likely to be a technical artifact of the sequencing pipeline. In a later analysis, several top co-occurrence clusters were reported to appear linked to parvovirus B19, influenza, CMV and Epstein-Barr virus. In this cohort, only TCR beta chains were sequenced, and detectable features were limited by the absence of alpha or paired-chain data. It was suggested by the authors that the approach could potentially be generalized to other disease states and immunological phenotypes. Some IMGT-functional V segments, including TRBV6-2 and TRBV6-3, could not be distinguished by the 87-base-pair reads and were therefore excluded. In a later analysis, TCR association rates were found to vary across HLA loci, with the most associated TCRs seen for DRB1 alleles and the fewest for HLA-C alleles. Linkage disequilibrium might explain the correlated functional status among segregating V segments, but an unknown experimental factor could not be excluded. Because counts were too low, roughly 18 rarely observed V segments, including chromosome 9 orphons, were left out of the earlier analysis of a few hundred of the donors. A later analysis associated about 18,000 TCR beta sequences with specific HLA alleles at a false discovery rate of 0.05. In a later analysis, most CMV-associated TCR beta chains were found to appear HLA-restricted, with HLA associations seemingly driven largely by CMV exposure. A later genetic analysis reported fewer N-insertions in productive TCRs among donors in an Asian-associated ancestry cluster than the roughly 640-donor mean. Sequencing depth was assumed to be roughly uniform across donors in the presence/absence analyses, though that assumption may not hold. In both the original and validation cohorts, the classifier was reported to diagnose cytomegalovirus status with high specificity and sensitivity. Because HLA typing was missing for some donors at each locus, association tests included only the typed subset.

Ends trimmed: V by 4 bases, J by 0 bases; bases unmatched to a gene: 3. From cysteine to phenylalanine, the CDR3 is 16 amino acids long. Only CDR3 DNA remains: 48 bases, in frame from the first base. Reading the germline V gene (reference sequence) gives CDR1 SGHNT and CDR2 YYREEE. The library relied on the immunoSEQ multiplex PCR assay. For the multiplex PCR, a mixture combining 60 forward primers for TCR Vbeta segments and 13 reverse primers for TCR Jbeta segments was used. The CDR3 region of rearranged TCR beta genes was amplified from genomic DNA with a multiplex PCR assay. Amplified TCR beta libraries were sequenced as 87-base-pair reads on the Illumina HiSeq System. The paper's processing steps were these. Across the roughly 600 repertoires, a later analysis counted about 81 million unique TCR beta chains, 9 million to 14 million of which were shared by at least two donors. A nearest-neighbor algorithm error-corrected the raw reads and collapsed the reads into unique sequences, merging closely related sequences to remove PCR and sequencing errors. To assign V, D and J gene segments, CDR3 sequences were aligned to IMGT reference sequences. Each retained sequence needed at least a six-nucleotide match to both a V gene segment and a J gene segment. Rearrangements were classified as productive when the CDR3 lacked stop codons and remained in frame with V and J, and all other rearrangements were classified as non-productive. Following IMGT convention, CDR3 was defined as the stretch from the second conserved V-encoded cysteine to the conserved J-encoded phenylalanine. The earlier analysis of fewer than 750 of the donors excluded sequences that lacked an unambiguous match to a single V gene segment. An earlier analysis of several hundred of the donors classified V segments as functional when productive rearrangements were above 56.7% and as segregating when the standard deviation between donors was above 5%. A statistical classification framework was built for diagnosing cytomegalovirus status from the catalog of TCR beta chain sequences. V and J gene assignment, in a later analysis, came from comparing TCR nucleotide sequences with IMGT/GENE-DB human TR gene sequences. In a later analysis, CDR3 sequences and most-parsimonious VDJ recombination scenarios were assigned using the TCRdist pipeline. In a later analysis, each TCR beta chain was defined by its CDR3 amino acid sequence together with its V-gene family, and reads lacking a unique V-gene family were excluded. To address suspected cross-contamination and a sequencing artifact, a later analysis removed 592 highly shared, low-generation-probability nucleotide sequences. In a later analysis, a clonal expansion index was calculated for each public chain from normalized within-repertoire ranks of inferred template counts. In a later analysis, generation probabilities were computed using a VDJ recombination model fitted to out-of-frame rearrangements, and the results were checked against IGoR. A later analysis scored TCR-TCR, TCR-HLA and TCR-CMV co-occurrence with hypergeometric tests, applying a repertoire-size bias correction to TCR pairs. False discovery rates were estimated in a later analysis by permuting HLA or CMV assignments 20 times. In a later analysis, co-occurring TCRs were grouped using DBSCAN, with TCRdist sequence similarity added in when clustering inside HLA-allele-positive subsets. For co-occurrence clustering, repertoires with fewer than 30,000 or more than 120,000 public chains were excluded, along with roughly 5 repertoires with anomalous nucleotide sharing. TCRdb holds this immuneACCESS table with in-frame rearrangements only. Some clones are missing; in checked studies, unresolved V genes explain under half, and the rest has no known cause. For V, J and clone size, that table is used; D and trimming come from the DNA. The sample table shows 95,000 to 150,000 clones, and over 80% are seen once. The top ten clonotypes cover 2.1% of the sample.

Worth noting for this clone: Its recognized antigen is unknown. Base qualities are not at hand, and no much larger clone is one base apart.

In total, 630 or so healthy bone marrow donors made up the cohort. Cohort members were all nominally healthy when sampled, although unrecorded immune exposures were likely present. The donor was CMV seronegative and was included in the group of under 450 seronegative cohort members. Every donor gave a peripheral blood sample, and the peripheral blood mononuclear cells from that sample were used for TCR beta sequencing. Genomic DNA was extracted from the blood cell samples with the Qiagen DNeasy Blood Extraction Kit. This sequence was found in a man aged 25 to 45 in good health and CMV-seronegative. Input material: PBMCs. The rearranged chain carries TRBV5-4 and TRBJ2-3, with 12 bases matching TRBD2. The bases read TGTGCCAGCAGCCTAGCGGGGGGGCATAGCACAGATACGCAGTATTTT. It translates as CASSLAGGHSTDTQYF.